Listed here are 21 T cell receptor beta chains from one sample, sequenced in a study of T cells in Graves' hyperthyroidism and ophthalmopathy. Authors of the study amplified TCR beta CDR3 regions from RNA transcripts. In the first-round RT-PCR of the TCR CDR3, the HTBI primer set was used. TCRdb used MiXCR to reprocess the multiplex PCR reads, holding one entry per CDR3 protein. The table records about 740,000 distinct CDR3 sequences, around 15% of them present only once. The specimen was blood. Receptors originate from a woman under 30 with Graves' hyperthyroidism.

The chain recombines TRBV6-1 with TRBJ2-3; TRBD2 matches at 7 bases. The J segment lost 7 bases and the V segment lost 6 bases, leaving 7 bases of the junction unmatched. There are 13 residues in the CDR3. Germline loops: CDR1 MNHNS, CDR2 SASEGT. The CDR3 coding sequence is TGTGCCAGCAGGGGGACTATTGAGAATACGCAGTATTTT. It codes for CASRGTIENTQYF.

At least ten counts were recorded for this clonotype. V usage is TRBV30 and J usage is TRBJ1-2, with D unclear. The CDR3 extends over 15 amino acids. Germline V lookup: CDR1 GTSNPN, CDR2 SVGIG (reference sequence). Trimming removed 2 bases from V and 3 bases from J, with 16 bases in between. The DNA for the CDR3 is TGTGCCTGGAGTTCTAACGTGGGAGGCTACTATGGCTACACCTTC. Its translation: CAWSSNVGGYYGYTF. The full variable domain, rest sourced from reference TRBV30 and TRBJ1-2, is SQTIHQWPATLVQPVGSPLSLECTVEGTSNPNLYWYRQAAGRGLQLLFYSVGIGQISSEVPQNLSASRPQDRQFILSSKKLLLSDSGFYLCAWSSNVGGYYGYTFGSGTRLTVV.

The V and J genes are TRBV2 and TRBJ1-1; perhaps TRBD1 as D (5 bases). The V and J ends lost 8 bases and 10 bases respectively, with 23 bases between them. The CDR3 is made up of 14 amino acids. Germline V gives CDR1 SNHLY, CDR2 FYNNEI. The CDR3 DNA is TGTGCCAGCCTTGCCTCCACGACGAGGGGTTCAGCTTTCTTT. This encodes CASLASTTRGSAFF.

This clonotype showed up many times. This chain connects TRBV2 to TRBJ1-4; no clear D. V was cut by 6 bases and J by 5 bases, with 4 bases left in between. The CDR3 runs 11 residues. Germline V gives CDR1 SNHLY, CDR2 FYNNEI. The CDR3 nucleotides are TGTGCCAGCAGGGAGAATGAAAAACTGTTTTTT. Translating gives CASRENEKLFF. Based on the CDR3 plus reference TRBV2 and TRBJ1-4, the full variable domain is EPEVTQTPSHQVTQMGQEVILRCVPISNHLYFYWYRQILGQKVEFLVSFYNNEISEKSEIFDDQFSVERPDGSNFTLKIRSTKLEDSAMYFCASRENEKLFFGSGTQLSVL.

In this sample, this clonotype turned up a few times. This may stem from a read error, because a much larger clone lies one nucleotide away. The gene calls are TRBV20-1 and TRBJ1-1, with TRBD1 matching over 9 bases. The CDR3 contains 17 residues. The J segment lost 4 bases and the V segment lost 5 bases, leaving 17 bases of the junction unmatched. From germline, CDR1 is DFQATT and CDR2 SNEGSKA (reference sequence). The DNA for the CDR3 is TGCAGTGCTGGGGGGGGTGACAGGGGGTCTTCCGGCACTGAAGCTTTCTTT. Translated: CSAGGGDRGSSGTEAFF.

This clonotype was seen ten or more times. The CDR3 region is CASSLAGQGKQKLFF. The CDR3 coding sequence is TGTGCCAGCAGCTTAGCGGGACAGGGTAAACAAAAACTGTTTTTT. The V and J genes are TRBV11-2 and TRBJ1-4; 9 nucleotides line up with TRBD1. Germline V CDR1 and CDR2: SGHAT, FQNNGV. V was clipped by 1 base and J by 9 bases; unmatched bases: 6. CDR3 size: 15 residues.

V is TRBV19 and J is TRBJ2-3, with D perhaps TRBD1 or TRBD2 (5 bases each). V gave up 3 bases and J gave up 1 base, with 11 bases separating them. The CDR3 is 15 amino acids. The germline V gene has CDR1 LNHDA and CDR2 SQIVND (reference sequence). The CDR3 is CASSIFQGGTDTQYF. In DNA, the CDR3 is TGTGCCAGTAGTATTTTCCAGGGAGGCACAGATACGCAGTATTTT.

This clonotype showed up many times. V and J are TRBV3-1 and TRBJ2-1, with D possibly TRBD2 on 6 matching bases. In germline, CDR1 is LGHDT, CDR2 YNNKEL (reference sequence). V lost 1 base and J 3 bases, leaving 13 bases between the germline ends. The CDR3 is made up of 16 amino acids. The CDR3 region is CASSQAELAFYNEQFF. The CDR3 nucleotides read TGTGCCAGCAGCCAAGCGGAACTAGCATTCTACAATGAGCAGTTCTTC.

V and J are TRBV7-2 and TRBJ2-1; tentative D call: TRBD2 (5 bases). V lost 5 bases to trimming and J lost 0 bases, with 23 bases between them. Germline CDR1 reads SGHTA; CDR2 reads FQGNSA. This CDR3 has 19 amino acids. The CDR3 DNA sequence: TGTGCCAGCAGCCAACCGGGCCGGGCGGGCATAAGCTCCTACAATGAGCAGTTCTTC. Its translation: CASSQPGRAGISSYNEQFF.

This clonotype was seen ten or more times. The chain employs TRBV11-2 and TRBJ2-7, with D unresolved. V was cut by 3 bases and J by 0 bases, with 9 bases left in between. This CDR3 is 14 amino acids long. Germline V gene sequence: CDR1 SGHAT, CDR2 FQNNGV. The CDR3 DNA follows: TGTGCCAGCAGCTTTCGGCCAGACTCCTACGAGCAGTACTTC. It encodes CASSFRPDSYEQYF.

This clonotype has ten or more counts. The chain carries TRBV6-5 and TRBJ1-1; the D gene is possibly TRBD1 (5 bases). The ends were cut back, 2 bases at V and 4 bases at J, with 11 bases in the middle. This CDR3 has 14 amino acids. Germline-derived CDR1 and CDR2 are MNHEY and SVGAGI. The DNA of the CDR3 is TGTGCCAGCAGTTACCAGGGACCGAGCACTGAAGCTTTCTTT. The encoded protein is CASSYQGPSTEAFF.

The V call is TRBV9, the J call TRBJ2-3; TRBD2 might be the D (6 bases). CDR1 and CDR2 (germline): SGDLS, YYNGEE. V dropped 0 bases and J dropped 1 base, with 18 bases sitting between them. CDR3 length: 18 amino acids. CDR3 sequence reads: CASSVESVASARTDTQYF. CDR3 nucleotide sequence: TGTGCCAGCAGCGTAGAATCGGTGGCTAGCGCTCGCACAGATACGCAGTATTTT.

Concerning this clonotype: A read error may produce the germline difference seen at one junction end. The rearrangement links TRBV27 to TRBJ1-1, with D uncertain. This CDR3 has 15 residues. Germline values: CDR1 MNHEY, CDR2 SMNVEV (reference sequence). For the CDR3, the DNA is TGTGCCAGCAGTCTCTACCGGGGTCTGAACACTGAAGCTCTCTTT. Its translation is CASSLYRGLNTEALF.

This clonotype was counted at least ten times. V is TRBV20-1 and J is TRBJ2-3, with D tentatively TRBD1 (5 bases). V gave up 7 bases and J gave up 1 base, with 9 bases separating them. The CDR3 totals 12 residues. CDR1 DFQATT and CDR2 SNEGSKA come from the germline V gene (reference sequence). The CDR3 DNA reads as TGCAGTGGTAAGACAGGCACAGATACGCAGTATTTT. It codes for CSGKTGTDTQYF.

This clonotype was observed at least ten times. This chain joins TRBV20-1 and TRBJ1-2; 7 bases align to TRBD1. The germline V gene encodes CDR1 DFQATT and CDR2 SNEGSKA (reference sequence). This CDR3 has 14 residues. Losses at the gene ends were 6 bases for V and 4 bases for J; bases not matched to a gene: 11. The CDR3: CSALQGGTAYGYTF. The CDR3 DNA is TGCAGTGCCCTCCAAGGCGGGACAGCCTATGGCTACACCTTC.

This clonotype came up a few times. The chain links TRBV6-2 or TRBV6-3 to TRBJ1-1; no clear D. Trimming took off 6 bases at V and 4 bases at J, with 15 bases between the two ends. CDR1 MNHEY and CDR2 SVGEGT come from the germline V gene. The CDR3 is 14 amino acids. The CDR3 sequence is CASSPMIRGTEAFF. The CDR3, as DNA: TGTGCCAGCAGCCCGATGATCAGAGGCACTGAAGCTTTCTTT.

This clonotype was seen only a few times. CDR3 in amino acids: CASSIKGAGGSYNEQFF. In DNA, the CDR3 is TGTGCCAGTAGTATAAAGGGGGCGGGAGGATCCTACAATGAGCAGTTCTTC. V usage is TRBV19 and J usage is TRBJ2-1; D is possibly TRBD2 (8 bases). The CDR3 extends over 17 amino acids. Trimming removed 2 bases at V and 1 base at J, with 15 bases between. Germline assignment: CDR1 LNHDA and CDR2 SQIVND (reference sequence).

This clonotype was counted ten times or more. The chain joins TRBV7-8 to TRBJ2-3; 8 bases agree with TRBD2. CDR1 is SGHVS and CDR2 is FQNEAQ in the germline V gene. The trim removed 5 bases at V and 6 bases at J, leaving 16 bases unmatched. The CDR3 totals 17 residues. CDR3: CASSPGVSVAGLDTQYF. Here the CDR3 DNA reads TGTGCCAGCAGCCCCGGGGTATCGGTAGCGGGGTTGGATACGCAGTATTTT.

The chain links TRBV28 to TRBJ2-7; 11 positions match TRBD2. V was pared by 6 bases and J by 7 bases, with 14 bases of the junction left unmatched. This CDR3 is built from 16 residues. CDR1 MDHEN and CDR2 SYDVKM come from the germline V gene. DNA of the CDR3: TGTGCCAGCAGCCCAACTAGCGGGAGCTATCTACGTGAGCAGTACTTC. Encoded protein: CASSPTSGSYLREQYF.

This clonotype showed up just a few times. DNA of the CDR3: TGTGCCAGCAGCCCAAGCGAAGCGCCCGAGCAGTACTTC. Protein sequence: CASSPSEAPEQYF. This chain uses TRBV7-6 with TRBJ2-7; D remains unclear. This CDR3 comprises 13 residues. Between the trimmed V and J ends, which lost 5 bases and 6 bases, there was a span of 14 bases. Germline V gene lookup returns CDR1 SGHVS and CDR2 FNYEAQ.

The chain recombines TRBV9 with TRBJ2-2; 13 nucleotides match TRBD2. The CDR3 runs to 19 residues. V was clipped by 0 bases and J by 0 bases; unmatched bases: 5. The V gene's germline CDR1 is SGDLS and CDR2 YYNGEE. The CDR3 nucleotides read TGTGCCAGCAGCGTAGCAACTAGCGGGAGGGCATCGAACACCGGGGAGCTGTTTTTT. Encoded protein: CASSVATSGRASNTGELFF. The whole variable domain, remainder taken from reference TRBV9 and TRBJ2-2, is DSGVTQTPKHLITATGQRVTLRCSPRSGDLSVYWYQQSLDQGLQFLIQYYNGEERAKGNILERFSAQQFPDLHSELNLSSLELGDSALYFCASSVATSGRASNTGELFFGEGSRLTVL.